Each of the 27 T cell receptor beta chains below was sequenced from the same sample in a study of cytomegalovirus exposure and HLA in healthy donors. The PCR used 60 Vbeta and 13 Jbeta primers. TCRdb's table, derived via immunoSEQ multiplex PCR, lists solely in-frame clones and lacks some. Seen here are about 150,000 clones, approximately 80% observed once, and the top ten hold more than 10%. Sequencing was carried out using PBMCs. Source of these receptors: a man aged 30 to 39 in good health and CMV-seropositive.

The gene calls are TRBV6-1 and TRBJ1-5; 7 nucleotides match TRBD1. The CDR3 sequence is 15 residues long. Trimming cost V 4 bases and J 8 bases; bases outside gene matches: 11. Germline V gene sequence: CDR1 MNHNS, CDR2 SASEGT. This chain's CDR3 is CASSATGVEVEPQHF. The CDR3 nucleotides read TGTGCCAGCAGTGCAACAGGGGTGGAGGTGGAGCCCCAGCATTTT.

J is TRBJ2-3 and V is TRBV7-2; D is possibly TRBD2 (6 bases). Trimming took 4 bases from V and 0 from J, leaving 8 bases between them. CDR1 SGHTA and CDR2 FQGNSA come from the germline V gene. The CDR3 covers 14 residues. The CDR3 protein is CASSSGLSTDTQYF. As DNA, the CDR3 is TGTGCCAGCAGCTCGGGACTGAGCACAGATACGCAGTATTTT.

There are a few counts of this clone. The rearrangement joins TRBV30 to TRBJ2-3, with 8 bases identical to TRBD2. This CDR3 comprises 13 residues. Germline CDR1 GTSNPN, CDR2 SVGIG (reference sequence). V lost 1 base and J lost 8; bases outside the gene matches: 5. The CDR3 nucleotides are TGTGCCTGGAGTGATCAAGCGGGAGCTACGCAGTATTTT. Its translation is CAWSDQAGATQYF.

The chain employs TRBV5-8 and TRBJ2-7; D gene unclear. V was trimmed by 1 base and J by 0 bases, leaving 5 bases between them. This CDR3 contains 13 residues. Germline V gene data show CDR1 as SGHTS and CDR2 as YDEGEE. CDR3 in DNA: TGTGCCAGCAGCTTGCCCAGCTCCTACGAGCAGTACTTC. This translates into CASSLPSSYEQYF.

The chain carries TRBV30 and TRBJ1-3, with a possible D match to TRBD1 (6 bases). This CDR3 contains 15 residues. Trimming pared 0 bases from V and 4 bases from J, leaving 13 bases between. The germline gives CDR1 GTSNPN, CDR2 SVGIG (reference sequence). The CDR3 region has the DNA TGTGCCTGGAGTGTAGCGGGGGGCGCCGGAAACACCATATATTTT. Translated, it gives CAWSVAGGAGNTIYF.

The chain employs TRBV7-2 and TRBJ1-1; D is uncertain. The CDR3 is made up of 14 amino acids. V was clipped by 5 bases and J by 1 base, with 11 bases between them. The germline V gene encodes CDR1 SGHTA and CDR2 FQGNSA. The CDR3 bases are TGTGCCAGCAGCCTCTCGAGATCGAACACTGAAGCTTTCTTT. Its translation is CASSLSRSNTEAFF.

The genes are TRBV11-3 and TRBJ2-2, with TRBD2 matching over 8 bases. CDR1 and CDR2 (germline): SGHNT, YENEEA. This CDR3 region has 16 residues. V was pared by 5 bases and J by 3 bases, with 8 bases of the junction left unmatched. The CDR3 region has the DNA TGTGCCAGCAGCCCCCGGGGGGGCTCTCACACCGGGGAGCTGTTTTTT. It yields the protein CASSPRGGSHTGELFF. Full variable domain (remainder filled in from reference TRBV11-3 and TRBJ2-2): EAGVVQSPRYKIIEKKQPVAFWCNPISGHNTLYWYLQNLGQGPELLIRYENEEAVDDSQLPKDRFSAERLKGVDSTLKIQPAELGDSAVYLCASSPRGGSHTGELFFGEGSRLTVL.

The chain has TRBV6-6 and TRBJ2-7; perhaps TRBD2 as D (5 bases). This CDR3 region has 12 residues. In germline, CDR1 is MNHNY, CDR2 SVGAGI (reference sequence). V was shortened by 6 bases and J by 4 bases, with 10 bases between the two germline ends. The CDR3 loop reads CASRASGYEQYF. DNA of the CDR3: TGTGCCAGCAGGGCCTCGGGGTACGAGCAGTACTTC.

The J gene is TRBJ2-7, the V gene TRBV18; 10 bases map to TRBD1. The CDR3 is made up of 15 amino acids. The germline gives CDR1 KGHSH, CDR2 LQKENI. J was trimmed by 3 bases and V by 6 bases; bases with no gene match: 8. This CDR3 reads CASSAAGTGDYEQYF. DNA for the CDR3: TGTGCCAGCTCCGCGGCCGGGACAGGGGACTACGAGCAGTACTTC.

The chain carries TRBV9 and TRBJ2-5, with TRBD2 matching over 9 bases. The CDR3 has 16 amino acids. The germline CDR1 and CDR2 sequences are SGDLS and YYNGEE. J lost 2 bases, V lost 3 bases, and 8 bases had no gene match. The CDR3 DNA sequence: TGTGCCAGCAGCGAGTCTAGCGGGACGTATCAAGAGACCCAGTACTTC. It encodes CASSESSGTYQETQYF.

This rearrangement joins TRBV25-1 to TRBJ2-1, with TRBD1 matching over 7 bases. The trim removed 4 bases at V and 11 bases at J, leaving 8 bases unmatched. Germline V CDR1 and CDR2: MGHDK, SYGVNS. The CDR3 runs to 13 residues. The CDR3 DNA is TGTGCCAGCAGTGCAACCGGGACAGCAAAGCAGTTCTTC. Its translation: CASSATGTAKQFF. Complete variable domain (other parts from reference TRBV25-1 and TRBJ2-1): EADIYQTPRYLVIGTGKKITLECSQTMGHDKMYWYQQDPGMELHLIHYSYGVNSTEKGDLSSESTVSRIRTEHFPLTLESARPSHTSQYLCASSATGTAKQFFGPGTRLTVL.

This clone has only a few counts. DNA for the CDR3: TGCAGCGTTGATGAGGGTCGAGAGCAGTACTTC. Translation: CSVDEGREQYF. The chain combines TRBV29-1 with TRBJ2-7; D perhaps matches TRBD2 (5 bases). Germline CDR1 is SQVTM and CDR2 is ANQGSEA. The CDR3 contains 11 residues. Trimming stripped 3 bases from V and 7 bases from J, with 10 bases between.

This sequence joins TRBV6-5 and TRBJ2-7; D is uncertain. Deletions cut 0 bases from V and 2 bases from J, with 11 bases between. The germline V gene encodes CDR1 MNHEY and CDR2 SVGAGI. CDR3 length: 15 amino acids. In DNA, the CDR3 is TGTGCCAGCAGTTACTCGTCAGCGAAGGCCTACGAGCAGTACTTC. It encodes CASSYSSAKAYEQYF.

The chain couples TRBV4-2 to TRBJ2-2, with D possibly TRBD2 on 6 matching bases. Germline CDR1 and CDR2: LGHNA and YNFKEQ. The CDR3 covers 14 residues. V lost 1 base and J lost 6, with 9 bases in between. CDR3 residues: CASSQGLGPGELFF. The CDR3 nucleotides are TGTGCCAGCAGCCAAGGACTAGGCCCCGGGGAGCTGTTTTTT.

CDR3 region: CASSDRTGGKPFF. The DNA for the CDR3 is TGTGCCAGCAGCGACCGGACAGGGGGGAAGCCGTTCTTC. The rearrangement uses TRBV9 and TRBJ2-1; TRBD1 matches at 10 bases. This CDR3 is built from 13 residues. The V segment lost 3 bases and the J segment 15 bases; nucleotides outside the gene matches: 9. CDR1 is SGDLS and CDR2 is YYNGEE in the germline V gene.

The rearrangement joins TRBV6-1 to TRBJ2-2, with D possibly matching TRBD1 (6 bases). Germline lookup yields CDR1 MNHNS and CDR2 SASEGT. Trimming removed 1 base at V and 1 base at J, with 10 bases between. There are 16 residues in the CDR3. CDR3 DNA: TGTGCCAGCAGTGAAGATCAGGGACAGAACACCGGGGAGCTGTTTTTT. Its protein product is CASSEDQGQNTGELFF.

The chain is built from TRBV19 and TRBJ2-3, with 14 bases matching TRBD2. Trimming at V came to 6 bases and at J to 5 bases, leaving 4 bases not matched to a gene. CDR1 and CDR2 from the germline V gene are LNHDA and SQIVND (reference sequence). The CDR3 contains 15 residues. The CDR3 nucleotides are TGTGCCAGTAGGCCGGGACTAGCGGGAGTAGATACGCAGTATTTT. This codes for CASRPGLAGVDTQYF.

V usage is TRBV5-1 and J usage is TRBJ1-1; D ambiguous. V lost 2 bases, J lost 1 base, and 6 bases lay in between. Per the germline V gene, CDR1 is SGHRS and CDR2 is YFSETQ. The CDR3 loop spans 13 amino acids. In DNA form, the CDR3 reads TGCGCCAGCAGCTTTACAAGGAACACTGAAGCTTTCTTT. It translates to CASSFTRNTEAFF. The whole variable domain, filled in from reference TRBV5-1 and TRBJ1-1, reads KAGVTQTPRYLIKTRGQQVTLSCSPISGHRSVSWYQQTPGQGLQFLFEYFSETQRNKGNFPGRFSGRQFSNSRSEMNVSTLELGDSALYLCASSFTRNTEAFFGQGTRLTVV.

The chain has TRBV30 and TRBJ2-1; 7 bases are a match to TRBD1. This CDR3 spans 13 amino acids. Germline lookup yields CDR1 GTSNPN and CDR2 SVGIG (reference sequence). The J segment lost 7 bases and the V segment lost 2 bases, leaving 5 bases of the junction unmatched. In nucleotides, the CDR3 is TGTGCCTGGAGTTGGGGGACAGCGAATGAGCAGTTCTTC. This translates into CAWSWGTANEQFF.

The J gene is TRBJ2-7, the V gene TRBV5-4; 8 positions agree with TRBD1. The germline V gene has CDR1 SGHNT and CDR2 YYREEE (reference sequence). The CDR3 runs to 14 residues. The ends lost 5 bases at V and 2 bases at J; junction bases unmatched: 6. In nucleotides, the CDR3 is TGTGCCAGCAGTCCCGGGACAGGCGCCTACGAGCAGTACTTC. Its translation is CASSPGTGAYEQYF.

The chain has TRBV27 and TRBJ2-5, with D possibly matching TRBD2 (5 bases). In germline, CDR1 is MNHEY, CDR2 SMNVEV (reference sequence). Trimming took 6 bases from V and 7 from J, leaving 12 bases between them. This CDR3 is 12 amino acids long. The CDR3 region is CASSEGTGTQYF. The CDR3 region has the DNA TGTGCCAGCAGCGAGGGAACTGGGACCCAGTACTTC.

This rearrangement joins TRBV9 to TRBJ2-5; 7 nucleotides match TRBD2. The J call may be in error: the DNA end matches TRBJ2-7 better. Germline V CDR1 and CDR2: SGDLS, YYNGEE. This CDR3 has 14 residues. The DNA for the CDR3 is TGTGCCAGCAGCGTAGCCGCGGGAGACGGCGAGCAGTACTTC. This sequence encodes CASSVAAGDGEQYF.

This rearrangement joins TRBV4-1 to TRBJ2-5; 9 bases map to TRBD1. The tail of the sequence fits TRBJ2-7 better, so the J call may be wrong. The CDR3 is 18 amino acids. The germline V gene encodes CDR1 MGHRA and CDR2 YSYEKL. The CDR3 sequence: CASSPFGQGRDSNYEQYF. Here the CDR3 DNA reads TGCGCCAGCAGCCCTTTCGGACAGGGGCGGGACTCTAACTACGAGCAGTACTTC.

The genes are TRBV2 and TRBJ1-1, with D unresolved. The CDR3 extends over 16 amino acids. V lost 7 bases to trimming and J lost 7 bases, with 25 bases between them. Germline CDR1 and CDR2: SNHLY and FYNNEI. CDR3 amino acids: CASTPRPSGSIVEAFF. CDR3 DNA sequence: TGTGCCAGCACCCCGAGGCCATCCGGCTCGATTGTTGAAGCTTTCTTT.

The chain recombines TRBV2 with TRBJ1-5, with a weak D call TRBD1 (6 bases). The CDR3 has 13 amino acids. The germline V gene encodes CDR1 SNHLY and CDR2 FYNNEI. V lost 4 bases, J lost 5 bases, and 9 bases lay in between. The CDR3 protein is CASSGTGYQPQHF. The CDR3 nucleotides read TGTGCCAGCAGTGGTACAGGGTATCAGCCCCAGCATTTT.

This sequence joins TRBV29-1 and TRBJ1-5; D may be TRBD1 (5 bases). Trimming shortened V by 7 bases and J by 4 bases, and 14 bases separated the two germline ends. Germline V gene data show CDR1 as SQVTM and CDR2 as ANQGSEA. This CDR3 contains 13 residues. CDR3 region: CSAGPDTNQPQHF. CDR3 in DNA: TGCAGCGCCGGGCCGGACACGAATCAGCCCCAGCATTTT.

This clone appeared a single time. The chain employs TRBV28 and TRBJ2-5; the D gene is possibly TRBD1 (6 bases). The CDR3 loop spans 13 amino acids. V was trimmed by 3 bases and J by 5 bases, leaving 10 bases between them. Germline assignment: CDR1 MDHEN and CDR2 SYDVKM. CDR3 DNA sequence: TGTGCCAGCAGTTTTCAGGGGATGGAGACCCAGTACTTC. Translating it yields CASSFQGMETQYF. The full variable domain, with the rest looked up from reference TRBV28 and TRBJ2-5, is DVKVTQSSRYLVKRTGEKVFLECVQDMDHENMFWYRQDPGLGLRLIYFSYDVKMKEKGDIPEGYSVSREKKERFSLILESASTNQTSMYLCASSFQGMETQYFGPGTRLLVL.